This T cell receptor (beta chain) was observed in a study of shared clonotypes between healthy human individuals. On the study more broadly: Used for every donor were three CD4 naive, three CD4 memory, two CD8 naive and one CD8 memory plate.

This clone has just one count. What it binds is not known. The material for each subset, its genomic DNA, was split evenly across several immunoSEQ plates. In the authors' workflow: Owing to the provision of junction-only sequences devoid of quality scores by immunoSEQ, filtering differed. Measured with immunoSEQ multiplex PCR; TCRdb has only the in-frame clones, and not every one. The D gene and trimming were derived from the DNA, and the V and J assignments and clone size from that table. The data hold roughly 2,000,000 clones, with roughly 94% observed a single time. The naive CD8 fraction comprised CD45RO-negative cells positively selected for CCR7 and excluded terminally differentiated effector memory CD45RA+ cells. The study's findings and limits: Although depth was large, rarefaction showed that sequencing of the sorted subsets was incomplete.

Per the germline V gene, CDR1 is MNHEY and CDR2 is SMNVEV (reference sequence). This CDR3 has 15 residues. V shed 7 bases, J shed 1 base, and the junction held 9 bases outside the gene matches. Sequencing was done on a sample of naive CD8+ T cells sorted from blood. The V and J genes are TRBV27 and TRBJ1-2; the match to TRBD1 covers 7 bases. The sequence came from a man younger than 35 in good health. CDR3 sequence (DNA): TGTGCCAGCACCCGACGGGGACAGTTTAACTATGGCTACACCTTC. Its translation: CASTRRGQFNYGYTF.